This T cell receptor beta chain was recovered during a study of blood T cells in healthy people across ages. Study observations and caveats: Per-million-T-cell TCR beta diversity fell roughly linearly with age. Unknown CMV status may confound age-related changes in expanded clones. Researchers judged that diversity estimates from one million T cells fell short of true values.

A J-beta primer mix and a sample-barcoded 5' primer were used in a second PCR of roughly 7 to 12 cycles. Any given sample supplied a minimum of 3 million CDR3-containing paired-end reads. TCRdb called the 5' RACE reads again in MiXCR, with one record for every CDR3 protein. The table lists over 1,500,000 distinct CDR3 sequences, 39% of them singletons, with roughly 24% in the top ten. The CDR3 spans 15 residues. Germline trimming cut 3 bases from V and 0 bases from J; bases unmatched to any gene: 5. Germline CDR1 is LGHNA and CDR2 is YNFKEQ. This clonotype was counted a few times. Antigen: not known. The sequenced sample was blood. The receptor was isolated from a human donor in good health. J is TRBJ2-7 and V is TRBV4-2; 7 bases fit TRBD1. The CDR3 DNA reads as TGTGCCAGCAGCCATCAGGGGGTTAACTCCTACGAGCAGTACTTC. Translating gives CASSHQGVNSYEQYF.